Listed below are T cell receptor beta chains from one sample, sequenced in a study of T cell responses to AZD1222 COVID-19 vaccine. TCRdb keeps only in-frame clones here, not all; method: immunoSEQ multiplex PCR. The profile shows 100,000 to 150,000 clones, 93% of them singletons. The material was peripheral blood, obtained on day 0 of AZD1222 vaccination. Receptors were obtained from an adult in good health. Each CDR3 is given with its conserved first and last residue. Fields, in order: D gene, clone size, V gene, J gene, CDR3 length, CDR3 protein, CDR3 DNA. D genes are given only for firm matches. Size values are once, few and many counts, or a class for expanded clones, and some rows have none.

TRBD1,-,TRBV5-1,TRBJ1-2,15,CASSVTGGAWDGYTF,TGCGCCAGCAGCGTGACAGGGGGCGCGTGGGATGGCTACACCTTC
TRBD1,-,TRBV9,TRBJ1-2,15,CASSAGGTGNYGYTF,TGTGCCAGCAGCGCCGGCGGGACAGGGAACTATGGCTACACCTTC
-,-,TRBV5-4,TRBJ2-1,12,CASSGFLGEQFF,TGTGCCAGCAGCGGCTTTCTAGGTGAGCAGTTCTTC
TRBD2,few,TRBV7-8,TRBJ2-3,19,CASSDNLAGGRTATDTQYF,TGTGCCAGCAGCGATAACCTAGCGGGGGGCCGTACAGCCACAGATACGCAGTATTTT
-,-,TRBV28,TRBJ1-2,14,CASRRGGLNYGYTF,TGTGCCAGCAGGCGGGGGGGGCTCAACTATGGCTACACCTTC
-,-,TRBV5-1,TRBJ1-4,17,CASSLKGHIKTNEKLFF,TGCGCCAGCAGCCTGAAGGGGCACATAAAAACTAATGAAAAACTGTTTTTT
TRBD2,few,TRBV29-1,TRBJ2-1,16,CSLGRGREGHYNEQFF,TGCAGCTTAGGAAGGGGGCGGGAGGGCCACTACAATGAGCAGTTCTTC
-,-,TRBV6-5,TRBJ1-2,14,CASSYGTSAYGYTF,TGTGCCAGCAGTTACGGGACCTCTGCCTATGGCTACACCTTC
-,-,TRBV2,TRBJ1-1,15,CASSHRGVLGTEAFF,TGTGCCAGCAGTCACCGGGGGGTTTTGGGCACTGAAGCTTTCTTT
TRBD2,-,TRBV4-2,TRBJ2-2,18,CASSQDGLAGHRTGELFF,TGTGCCAGCAGCCAAGACGGACTAGCGGGCCACCGGACCGGGGAGCTGTTTTTT
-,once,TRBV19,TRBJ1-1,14,CASRAGTLNTEAFF,TGTGCCAGTAGAGCAGGTACTCTGAACACTGAAGCTTTCTTT
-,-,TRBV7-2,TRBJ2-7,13,CASSLFRGYEQYF,TGTGCCAGCAGCTTATTCCGCGGGTACGAGCAGTACTTC
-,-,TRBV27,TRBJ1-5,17,CASSLSFGGLSNQPQHF,TGTGCCAGCAGTTTATCGTTTGGGGGGTTAAGCAATCAGCCCCAGCATTTT
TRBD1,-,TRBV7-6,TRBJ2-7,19,CASSLVGWDRAETNYEQYF,TGTGCCAGCAGCTTAGTGGGGTGGGACAGGGCCGAGACTAATTACGAGCAGTACTTC
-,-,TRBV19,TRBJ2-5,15,CASSIRGTQQETQYF,TGTGCCAGTAGTATACGGGGGACTCAACAAGAGACCCAGTACTTC
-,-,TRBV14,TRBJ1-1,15,CASSQGRPRGTEAFF,TGTGCCAGCAGCCAAGGCCGGCCTCGGGGCACTGAAGCTTTCTTT
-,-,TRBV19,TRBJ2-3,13,CASSIDGSDTQYF,TGTGCCAGTAGTATAGACGGATCAGATACGCAGTATTTT
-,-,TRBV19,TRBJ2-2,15,CASTPSSSNTGELFF,TGTGCCAGTACCCCCTCGTCCTCGAACACCGGGGAGCTGTTTTTT
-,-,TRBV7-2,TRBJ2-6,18,CASSPWGGHSSGANVLTF,TGTGCCAGCAGCCCCTGGGGGGGACACAGCTCTGGGGCCAACGTCCTGACTTTC
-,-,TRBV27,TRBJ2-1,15,CASSLLRESYNEQFF,TGTGCCAGCAGTTTATTGAGGGAATCCTACAATGAGCAGTTCTTC
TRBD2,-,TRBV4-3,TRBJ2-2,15,CASSQLAGGVGELFF,TGCGCCAGCAGCCAACTAGCGGGAGGGGTTGGGGAGCTGTTTTTT
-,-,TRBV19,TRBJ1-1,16,CASSTDRILLNTEAFF,TGTGCCAGTAGTACTGACAGGATACTTTTGAACACTGAAGCTTTCTTT
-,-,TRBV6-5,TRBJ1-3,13,CASTDGVWNTIYF,TGTGCCAGCACCGACGGTGTTTGGAACACCATATATTTT
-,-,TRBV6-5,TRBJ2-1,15,CASSYSGQGENEQFF,TGTGCCAGCAGTTACTCGGGGCAGGGTGAAAATGAGCAGTTCTTC
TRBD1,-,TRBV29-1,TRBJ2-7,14,CSVLGGQGGYEQYF,TGCAGCGTTTTAGGGGGACAGGGGGGCTACGAGCAGTACTTC
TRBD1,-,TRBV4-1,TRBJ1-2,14,CASSGTTGAEGYTF,TGCGCCAGCAGCGGAACTACAGGGGCGGAGGGCTACACCTTC
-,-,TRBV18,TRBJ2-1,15,CASSPIVTGEDEQFF,TGTGCCAGCTCACCGATCGTTACAGGGGAGGATGAGCAGTTCTTC
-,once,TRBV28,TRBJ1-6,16,CASSFPQGTRNSPLHF,TGTGCCAGCAGTTTCCCCCAAGGGACACGCAATTCACCCCTCCACTTT
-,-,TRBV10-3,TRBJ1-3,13,CAISEPSRNTIYF,TGTGCCATCAGTGAGCCTAGTAGGAACACCATATATTTT
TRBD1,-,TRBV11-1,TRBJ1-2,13,CASSSRTGDGYTF,TGTGCCAGCAGTTCACGGACAGGAGATGGCTACACCTTC
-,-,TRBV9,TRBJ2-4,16,CASSVGNSLAKNIQYF,TGTGCCAGCAGCGTAGGCAATAGCTTGGCCAAAAACATTCAGTACTTC
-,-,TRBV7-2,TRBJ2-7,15,CASSLGGGGTYEQYF,TGTGCCAGCAGCTTAGGAGGCGGAGGGACCTACGAGCAGTACTTC
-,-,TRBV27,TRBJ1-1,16,CASTPRWGASGTEAFF,TGTGCCAGCACCCCCCGTTGGGGGGCGAGCGGGACTGAAGCTTTCTTT
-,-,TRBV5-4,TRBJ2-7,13,CASSRQGGYEQYF,TGTGCCAGCAGCCGCCAGGGAGGTTACGAGCAGTACTTC
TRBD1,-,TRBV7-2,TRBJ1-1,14,CASSFDRDDTEAFF,TGTGCCAGCAGCTTTGACAGGGACGACACTGAAGCTTTCTTT
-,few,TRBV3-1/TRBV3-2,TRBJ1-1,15,CASSQSGPGGTEAFF,TGTGCCAGCAGCCAATCCGGGCCGGGGGGAACTGAAGCTTTCTTT
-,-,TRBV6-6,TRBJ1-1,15,CASSWGEGYNTEAFF,TGTGCCAGCAGTTGGGGGGAGGGCTATAACACTGAAGCTTTCTTT
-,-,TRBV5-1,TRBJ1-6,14,CASSLGLDNSPLHF,TGCGCCAGCAGCTTGGGGCTAGATAATTCACCCCTCCACTTT
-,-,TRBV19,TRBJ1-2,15,CASSRRAGDNYGYTF,TGTGCCAGTAGCAGGCGAGCGGGGGATAACTATGGCTACACCTTC
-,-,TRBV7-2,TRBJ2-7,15,CASSFGRPNSYEQYF,TGTGCCAGCAGCTTCGGGCGGCCAAACTCCTACGAGCAGTACTTC
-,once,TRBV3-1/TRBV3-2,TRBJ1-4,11,CASSQDEKLFF,TGTGCCAGCAGCCAAGATGAAAAACTGTTTTTT
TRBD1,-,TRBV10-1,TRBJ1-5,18,CANQVSPGQVPPNQPQHF,TGCGCCAACCAAGTTTCGCCGGGACAGGTCCCTCCCAATCAGCCCCAGCATTTT
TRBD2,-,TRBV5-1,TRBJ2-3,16,CASSSIRAGGTDTQYF,TGCGCCAGCAGCTCAATTCGAGCGGGGGGCACAGATACGCAGTATTTT
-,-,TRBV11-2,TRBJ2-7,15,CASSSENRGGYEQYF,TGTGCCAGCAGCTCAGAAAACAGGGGAGGTTACGAGCAGTACTTC
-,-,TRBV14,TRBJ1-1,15,CASSERLGRGSLAFF,TGTGCCAGCAGCGAGCGTTTGGGCAGGGGAAGTCTTGCTTTCTTT
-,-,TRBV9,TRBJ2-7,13,CASSVDGSREQYF,TGTGCCAGCAGCGTAGATGGGAGTCGCGAGCAGTACTTC
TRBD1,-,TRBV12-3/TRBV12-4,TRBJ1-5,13,CASAGQGHQPQHF,TGTGCCAGCGCTGGACAGGGTCATCAGCCCCAGCATTTT
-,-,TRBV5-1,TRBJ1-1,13,CASSTGGNTEAFF,TGCGCCAGCTCGACAGGAGGGAACACTGAAGCTTTCTTT
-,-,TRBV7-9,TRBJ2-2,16,CASSSPGLENTGELFF,TGTGCCAGCAGCTCACCCGGACTGGAAAACACCGGGGAGCTGTTTTTT
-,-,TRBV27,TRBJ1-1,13,CASSLSLNTEAFF,TGTGCCAGCAGTTTATCACTGAACACTGAAGCTTTCTTT
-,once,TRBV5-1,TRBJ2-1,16,CASSLLAGTYHNEQFF,TGCGCCAGCAGCCTACTAGCCGGGACCTACCACAATGAGCAGTTCTTC
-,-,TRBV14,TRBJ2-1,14,CASSQDQGSGEQFF,TGTGCCAGCAGCCAAGACCAAGGTTCGGGTGAGCAGTTCTTC
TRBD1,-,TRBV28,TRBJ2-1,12,CASSQQGTEQFF,TGTGCCAGCAGCCAACAGGGGACTGAGCAGTTCTTC
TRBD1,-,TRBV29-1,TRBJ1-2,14,CSVETGGANYGYTF,TGCAGCGTTGAGACAGGGGGCGCGAACTATGGCTACACCTTC